One and the same sample provided the 27 T cell receptor beta chains below, sequenced in a study of radiotherapy plus CTLA-4 blockade in lung cancer. Method: immunoSEQ multiplex PCR; TCRdb's copy keeps in-frame clones and lacks some. Found here are around 130,000 clones, 80% to 90% of them singletons; the top ten hold about 7%. Sequenced here: peripheral blood, sampled from a patient treated with radiotherapy plus ipilimumab. These receptors were obtained from a human donor with non-small cell lung cancer that progressed on radiotherapy plus ipilimumab.

The V gene is TRBV5-1, the J gene TRBJ2-5; D ambiguous. Trimming took 0 bases from V and 2 from J, leaving 14 bases between them. The CDR3 loop spans 16 amino acids. Germline V gives CDR1 SGHRS, CDR2 YFSETQ. CDR3: CASSLGGSGRQETQYF. The DNA of the CDR3 is TGCGCCAGCAGCTTGGGGGGTTCTGGGCGACAAGAGACCCAGTACTTC.

As for this clone: The junction and the germline gene differ at one end; a read error may be behind it. Other DNA sequences from this sample encode an identical CDR3 as well. V usage is TRBV6-5 and J usage is TRBJ1-1; D remains ambiguous. Germline CDR1 reads MNHEY; CDR2 reads SVGAGI. This CDR3 is built from 13 residues. The DNA of the CDR3 is TGCGCCAGCGCCCCCGGGCCTTACACTGAAGCTTTCTTT. This sequence encodes CASAPGPYTEAFF.

The count of this clone is one. The chain has TRBV19 and TRBJ1-5; D may be TRBD1 (5 bases). Germline V gene sequence: CDR1 LNHDA, CDR2 SQIVND (reference sequence). The CDR3 length is 16 residues. The germline V and J ends were trimmed by 5 bases and 1 base, with 15 bases remaining between them. The CDR3 coding sequence is TGTGCCAGTAGTCCTAGGGGAGGGGCCAGCAATCAGCCCCAGCATTTT. Translating gives CASSPRGGASNQPQHF.

The chain couples TRBV4-2 to TRBJ2-5; 7 nucleotides line up with TRBD2. This CDR3 has 14 residues. V dropped 5 bases and J dropped 5; count of bases not matched to a gene: 8. Germline V gene sequence: CDR1 LGHNA, CDR2 YNFKEQ. In nucleotides, the CDR3 is TGTGCCAGCAGCGAAGGACTAGGTATGGAGACCCAGTACTTC. This codes for CASSEGLGMETQYF.

The V call is TRBV7-3, the J call TRBJ1-5, with 7 nucleotides matching TRBD1. The V segment lost 0 bases and the J segment 2 bases; nucleotides outside the gene matches: 7. The germline gives CDR1 SGHTA, CDR2 FQGTGA. The CDR3 has 17 residues. As DNA, the CDR3 is TGTGCCAGCAGCTTAACTGCGACAGGGATGGGCAATCAGCCCCAGCATTTT. Residues: CASSLTATGMGNQPQHF.

This clone was detected once. The chain is built from TRBV5-6 and TRBJ2-5, with a weak D call TRBD1 (6 bases). The CDR3 extends over 13 amino acids. The germline V gene encodes CDR1 SGHDT and CDR2 YYEEEE. The V and J ends lost 2 bases and 4 bases respectively, with 9 bases between them. Written as DNA, the CDR3 is TGTGCCAGCAGCTTCGGACAGACAGAGACCCAGTACTTC. This sequence encodes CASSFGQTETQYF.

The rearrangement links TRBV25-1 to TRBJ2-5; maybe TRBD1 (6 bases). The CDR3 is 15 residues long. Per germline, CDR1 MGHDK and CDR2 SYGVNS. V lost 2 bases, J lost 5 bases, and 15 bases lay in between. CDR3 in amino acids: CASSEPRTASETQYF. CDR3 in DNA: TGTGCCAGCAGTGAACCACGGACAGCCTCGGAGACCCAGTACTTC. Complete variable domain (other parts from reference TRBV25-1 and TRBJ2-5): EADIYQTPRYLVIGTGKKITLECSQTMGHDKMYWYQQDPGMELHLIHYSYGVNSTEKGDLSSESTVSRIRTEHFPLTLESARPSHTSQYLCASSEPRTASETQYFGPGTRLLVL.

This clone occurred a few times. V and J are TRBV6-6 and TRBJ2-7, with 7 nucleotides matching TRBD2. CDR1 and CDR2 (germline): MNHNY, SVGAGI (reference sequence). The CDR3 has 16 amino acids. V dropped 5 bases and J dropped 3; count of bases not matched to a gene: 13. In nucleotides, the CDR3 is TGTGCCAGCAGTGGGGCCGCGGGGAGGGCTCTCTACGAGCAGTACTTC. This translates into CASSGAAGRALYEQYF.

This chain connects TRBV29-1 to TRBJ2-2, with a possible D match to TRBD2 (7 bases). Trimming pared 4 bases from V and 9 bases from J, leaving 18 bases between. The germline CDR1 and CDR2 sequences are SQVTM and ANQGSEA. CDR3 length: 14 residues. CDR3 protein: CSVARAGTPRELFF. The CDR3 nucleotides are TGCAGCGTTGCACGAGCGGGGACACCAAGGGAGCTGTTTTTT.

This chain connects TRBV5-1 to TRBJ2-3, with a possible D match to TRBD2 (5 bases). CDR1 and CDR2 (germline): SGHRS, YFSETQ. Trimming shortened V by 1 base and J by 5 bases, and 14 bases separated the two germline ends. CDR3 length equals 15 residues. CDR3 bases: TGCGCCAGCAGCTTGCGGGAAATGGTAGGAGATACGCAGTATTTT. As protein: CASSLREMVGDTQYF. Looking up the rest from reference TRBV5-1 and TRBJ2-3 gives the full variable domain: KAGVTQTPRYLIKTRGQQVTLSCSPISGHRSVSWYQQTPGQGLQFLFEYFSETQRNKGNFPGRFSGRQFSNSRSEMNVSTLELGDSALYLCASSLREMVGDTQYFGPGTRLTVL.

The chain is built from TRBV10-1 and TRBJ2-2, with 12 bases that match TRBD2. The length of the CDR3 is 16 residues. Germline lookup yields CDR1 WNHNN and CDR2 SYGVQD (reference sequence). Losses at the gene ends were 6 bases for V and 6 bases for J; bases not matched to a gene: 8. CDR3 sequence reads: CASSETSGRDAGELFF. The CDR3 DNA is TGCGCCAGCAGCGAGACTAGCGGGAGAGATGCCGGGGAGCTGTTTTTT.

The rearrangement joins TRBV7-8 to TRBJ2-7, with 8 bases that match TRBD1. The CDR3 covers 16 residues. CDR1 and CDR2 from the germline V gene are SGHVS and FQNEAQ. The V gene end was trimmed by 5 bases and the J gene end by 7 bases; junction bases not matched to a gene: 16. The CDR3 loop reads CASSRKPGTGLGEQYF. The CDR3 DNA follows: TGTGCCAGCAGCCGCAAGCCCGGGACAGGTTTGGGGGAGCAGTACTTC.

The rearrangement uses TRBV5-1 and TRBJ2-1, with TRBD1 identical over 7 bases. After removal of 7 bases from V and 1 base from J, the junction contained 5 bases not matched to a gene. The CDR3 loop spans 14 amino acids. Looked up from germline, CDR1 is SGHRS and CDR2 is YFSETQ. As DNA, the CDR3 is TGCGCCAGCCGCCGGGACAGATCCTACAATGAGCAGTTCTTC. Encoded protein: CASRRDRSYNEQFF.

The genes are TRBV18 and TRBJ1-1; TRBD1 agrees at 9 bases. J gave up 7 bases and V 4 bases, and 7 bases lay outside the gene matches. The germline gives CDR1 KGHSH, CDR2 LQKENI. This CDR3 comprises 14 residues. CDR3 sequence reads: CASSRNDRGIEAFF. The CDR3 DNA sequence: TGTGCCAGCTCACGGAATGACAGGGGGATTGAAGCTTTCTTT.

This clone has a single count. The J gene is TRBJ2-7, the V gene TRBV7-8; TRBD2 matches 11 bases. The V gene end was trimmed by 7 bases and the J gene end by 5 bases; junction bases not matched to a gene: 10. The CDR3 extends over 15 amino acids. Germline lookup yields CDR1 SGHVS and CDR2 FQNEAQ. The CDR3 nucleotides read TGTGCCAGCATCCAGAACCTAGCGGGAGGCAACGAGCAGTACTTC. It is translated as CASIQNLAGGNEQYF.

J is TRBJ2-7 and V is TRBV5-1; 10 nucleotides align to TRBD1. The ends lost 4 bases at V and 1 base at J; junction bases unmatched: 5. This CDR3 contains 15 residues. Germline V CDR1 and CDR2: SGHRS, YFSETQ. Written as DNA, the CDR3 is TGCGCCAGCAGCCGGGGGACAGGGGCTTCCTACGAGCAGTACTTC. Protein product: CASSRGTGASYEQYF.

This clone was seen a single time. The chain combines TRBV5-6 with TRBJ2-1; unclear D gene. Trimming removed 1 base from V and 5 bases from J, with 1 base in between. Germline V gene lookup returns CDR1 SGHDT and CDR2 YYEEEE. CDR3 length: 11 amino acids. This chain's CDR3 is CASSLNNEQFF. DNA for the CDR3: TGTGCCAGCAGCTTGAACAATGAGCAGTTCTTC. Full variable domain (rest looked up from reference TRBV5-6 and TRBJ2-1): DAGVTQSPTHLIKTRGQQVTLRCSPKSGHDTVSWYQQALGQGPQFIFQYYEEEERQRGNFPDRFSGHQFPNYSSELNVNALLLGDSALYLCASSLNNEQFFGPGTRLTVL.

This clone came up once. The J gene is TRBJ1-2, the V gene TRBV15; D is possibly TRBD1 (5 bases). The CDR3 is 16 amino acids. V shed 1 base and J shed 8 bases, with 20 bases lying between them. Germline V lookup: CDR1 LNHNV, CDR2 YYDKDF (reference sequence). CDR3 sequence reads: CATSRAARDGREGYTF. DNA of the CDR3: TGTGCCACCAGCAGAGCCGCCCGGGACGGGAGAGAAGGCTACACCTTC.

V is TRBV10-3 and J is TRBJ1-5; TRBD1 might be the D (5 bases). In germline, CDR1 is ENHRY, CDR2 SYGVKD. The CDR3 is 17 amino acids. In nucleotides, the CDR3 is TGTTGTTTGGGTGCCGGGACGACGTCCTATAGCAATCAGCCCCAGCATTTT. Protein sequence: CCLGAGTTSYSNQPQHF.

This clone was picked up a small number of times. This chain uses TRBV10-1 with TRBJ2-7, with TRBD2 identical over 10 bases. The CDR3 runs 13 residues. With V trimmed by 3 bases and J by 7 bases, 3 bases remained unmatched. Per germline, CDR1 WNHNN and CDR2 SYGVQD (reference sequence). DNA of the CDR3: TGCGCCAGCAGTGACGGACTAGCGGCAGAGCAGTACTTC. It specifies CASSDGLAAEQYF.

This clone was seen a single time. The chain has TRBV10-2 and TRBJ2-6; D is undetermined. CDR1 and CDR2 from the germline V gene are WSHSY and SAAADI. This CDR3 region has 17 residues. The V end lost 6 bases, the J end lost 4 bases, and 19 bases lay between the germline ends. The CDR3, as DNA: TGCGCCAGCAGCGACTCCGGGTCGCCGGGCGGGGCCAACGTCCTGACTTTC. Amino acid sequence: CASSDSGSPGGANVLTF.

The chain couples TRBV25-1 to TRBJ2-1; 9 nucleotides align to TRBD2. In germline, CDR1 is MGHDK, CDR2 SYGVNS. J was trimmed by 1 base and V by 10 bases; bases with no gene match: 8. This CDR3 comprises 15 residues. The CDR3 loop reads CATLSAGGSYNEQFF. CDR3 nucleotide sequence: TGTGCCACCCTATCGGCGGGAGGGTCCTACAATGAGCAGTTCTTC. The variable domain in full, with the rest retrieved from reference TRBV25-1 and TRBJ2-1, is EADIYQTPRYLVIGTGKKITLECSQTMGHDKMYWYQQDPGMELHLIHYSYGVNSTEKGDLSSESTVSRIRTEHFPLTLESARPSHTSQYLCATLSAGGSYNEQFFGPGTRLTVL.

The gene calls are TRBV19 and TRBJ2-3; the D gene is possibly TRBD1 (6 bases). Germline values: CDR1 LNHDA, CDR2 SQIVND (reference sequence). V gave up 3 bases and J gave up 1 base, with 8 bases separating them. This CDR3 has 14 amino acids. This CDR3 is CASSIEGGTDTQYF. In DNA, the CDR3 is TGTGCCAGTAGTATTGAGGGGGGCACAGATACGCAGTATTTT.

This sequence joins TRBV18 and TRBJ2-2, with D uncertain. CDR1 is KGHSH, CDR2 LQKENI, per germline. Trimming pared 1 base from V and 4 bases from J, leaving 4 bases between. CDR3 size: 13 residues. The CDR3 protein is CASSPLSTGELFF. The CDR3 DNA reads as TGTGCCAGCTCACCACTGAGCACCGGGGAGCTGTTTTTT.

This chain uses TRBV5-1 with TRBJ1-2, with D possibly being TRBD1 (6 bases). V was shortened by 0 bases and J by 8 bases, with 14 bases between the two germline ends. The CDR3 contains 14 residues. Germline assignment: CDR1 SGHRS and CDR2 YFSETQ. For the CDR3, the DNA is TGCGCCAGCAGCTTGGGGGACACTAGTTCGGGCTACACCTTC. Translation: CASSLGDTSSGYTF.

The J gene is TRBJ2-7, the V gene TRBV5-1; D is perhaps TRBD1 (6 bases). V dropped 6 bases and J dropped 2 bases, with 15 bases sitting between them. Germline loops: CDR1 SGHRS, CDR2 YFSETQ. This CDR3 has 14 amino acids. In DNA form, the CDR3 reads TGCGCCAGCACACAACAGGGTCCCCCCTACGAGCAGTACTTC. It encodes CASTQQGPPYEQYF.

A few counts support this clone. The V call is TRBV6-5, the J call TRBJ1-3; D is perhaps TRBD1 (6 bases). The germline gives CDR1 MNHEY, CDR2 SVGAGI. The V end lost 7 bases, the J end lost 0 bases, and 13 bases lay between the germline ends. This CDR3 spans 15 amino acids. The CDR3 DNA is TGTGCCAGCATTAAACGGACAGTCTCTGGAAACACCATATATTTT. This translates into CASIKRTVSGNTIYF.